This T cell receptor beta chain was recovered during a study of T cell responses to AZD1222 COVID-19 vaccine. The CDR3 runs to 16 residues. V was clipped by 3 bases and J by 0 bases, with 9 bases between them. Germline assignment: CDR1 PRHDT and CDR2 FYEKMQ (reference sequence). Concerning this clone: Its cognate antigen is unknown.

Notes on the study in general: Spike-specific TCR breadth and depth were elevated following two AZD1222 doses.

Data came from immunoSEQ multiplex PCR; TCRdb stores just in-frame clones and leaves some out. The sample holds around 90,000 clones, roughly 90% seen once. The V and J genes are TRBV13 and TRBJ1-6; no clear D. This receptor was taken from an adult in good health. Source: peripheral blood, taken on day 0 of AZD1222 vaccination. CDR3 sequence reads: CASSLVGSSYNSPLHF. As DNA, the CDR3 is TGTGCCAGCAGCTTGGTGGGGAGCTCCTATAATTCACCCCTCCACTTT.